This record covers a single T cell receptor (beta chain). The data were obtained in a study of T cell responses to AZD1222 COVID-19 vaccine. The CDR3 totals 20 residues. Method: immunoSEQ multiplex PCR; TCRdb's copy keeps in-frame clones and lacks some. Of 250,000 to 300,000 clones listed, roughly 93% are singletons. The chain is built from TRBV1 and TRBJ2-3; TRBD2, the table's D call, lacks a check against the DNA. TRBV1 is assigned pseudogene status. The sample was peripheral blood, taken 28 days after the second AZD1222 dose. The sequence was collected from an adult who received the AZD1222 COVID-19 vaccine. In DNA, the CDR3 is TGCACCAGCAGCCAAGGGAGACGGACTAGCGGGAAGGAGGCCACAGATACGCAGTATTTT. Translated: CTSSQGRRTSGKEATDTQYF.